This T cell receptor (beta chain) was retrieved from a study of T cells after yellow fever vaccination. This clonotype occurred a few times. Germline CDR1 reads SEHNR; CDR2 reads FQNEAQ (reference sequence). V lost 0 bases to trimming and J lost 6 bases; unmatched junction nucleotides: 5. The CDR3 loop spans 15 amino acids. MiXCR was run by TCRdb on the 5' RACE reads, yielding one entry per CDR3 protein. The sample records hundreds of thousands of distinct CDR3 sequences, roughly a sixth being singletons. The receptor was isolated from a man aged 18-30 years who received the YFV17D yellow fever vaccine. The chain couples TRBV7-9 to TRBJ1-2; 9 nucleotides line up with TRBD1. The sample in question was PBMCs, obtained about 5 days after the first yellow fever vaccination. DNA for the CDR3: TGTGCCAGCAGCTTAGCTTCGGGACAGGGTCATGGCTACACCTTC. Residues: CASSLASGQGHGYTF.